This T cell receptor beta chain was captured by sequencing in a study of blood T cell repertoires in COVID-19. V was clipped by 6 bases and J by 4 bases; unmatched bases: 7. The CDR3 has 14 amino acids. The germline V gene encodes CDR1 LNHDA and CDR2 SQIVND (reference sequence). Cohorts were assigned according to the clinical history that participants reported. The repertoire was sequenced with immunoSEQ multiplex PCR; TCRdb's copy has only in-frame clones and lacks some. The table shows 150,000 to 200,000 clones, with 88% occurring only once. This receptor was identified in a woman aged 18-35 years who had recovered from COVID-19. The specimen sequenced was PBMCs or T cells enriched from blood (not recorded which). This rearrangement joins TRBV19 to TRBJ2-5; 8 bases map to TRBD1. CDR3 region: CASSPSTGAETQYF. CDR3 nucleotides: TGTGCCAGTAGCCCCTCGACAGGGGCAGAGACCCAGTACTTC.